This entry concerns a single T cell receptor (beta chain). Its antigen is unknown. Germline CDR1 reads LGHDT; CDR2 reads YNNKEL (reference sequence). With 11 bases removed from V and 0 bases from J, the gap between germline ends came to 21 bases. This CDR3 has 16 amino acids. The CD8+ and CD4+ T cells were isolated magnetically using a negative isolation approach, whereas the TEMRA cells were enriched by FACS. This entry comes from a study of CD8 T cells in Susac syndrome. General study findings and limits: The TCR sequencing and HLA analysis in the study involved a relatively small number of individuals, as the study acknowledged.

It was with random hexamers that roughly 0.5 to 1 ug RNA was reverse transcribed. Amplification of TCR beta CDR3 across 54 Vbeta and 13 Jbeta was performed with immunoSEQ multiplex PCR. One entry per CDR3 protein results from TCRdb running MiXCR on the immunoSEQ multiplex PCR reads. The repertoire holds about 250,000 distinct CDR3 sequences, with 90% to 95% as singletons. Sequenced: CD4+ T cells from PBMCs. This sequence joins TRBV3-1 and TRBJ2-3; unclear D gene. The sequence was collected from a human donor with multiple sclerosis. CDR3 region: CASSPWLVSSTDTQYF. CDR3 coding DNA: TGTGCCTCTTCCCCCTGGCTGGTATCTAGCACAGATACGCAGTATTTT.